These 23 T cell receptor beta chains were all obtained from the same sample, sequenced in a study of graft-versus-host responses after intestinal transplantation. Their target antigens are unknown. Profiling relied on immunoSEQ multiplex PCR, and the TCRdb table lists in-frame clones only, not all of them. There are 90,000 to 150,000 clones in the sample; about 93% occur only once, and roughly 0.11% lies in the top ten. Sequencing used unstimulated CD4+ T cells sorted from spleen or lymph node cells, obtained before intestinal transplant. These receptors all come from a human donor who received an intestinal transplant.

This CDR3 is CASSPDADNYGYTF. The CDR3 DNA reads as TGTGCCAGCTCACCGGACGCGGATAACTATGGCTACACCTTC. The chain links TRBV18 to TRBJ1-2; D gene unclear. V lost 3 bases and J lost 1, with 9 bases in between. This CDR3 has 14 residues. The germline CDR1 and CDR2 sequences are KGHSH and LQKENI.

The chain links TRBV28 to TRBJ1-2; D uncertain. The germline V gene has CDR1 MDHEN and CDR2 SYDVKM. Deletions cut 8 bases from V and 8 bases from J, with 18 bases between. CDR3 length equals 13 residues. This CDR3 is CASSFPGFLGYTF. Here the CDR3 DNA reads TGTGCCAGCTCATTCCCGGGATTTTTGGGCTACACCTTC.

The chain uses TRBV5-6 and TRBJ1-3; 9 bases are shared with TRBD1. Germline V CDR1 and CDR2: SGHDT, YYEEEE. After removal of 0 bases from V and 2 bases from J, the junction contained 0 bases not matched to a gene. CDR3 length: 15 amino acids. The CDR3 reads CASSLDRGPGNTIYF. CDR3 bases: TGTGCCAGCAGCTTGGACAGGGGGCCTGGAAACACCATATATTTT.

This sequence joins TRBV6-1 and TRBJ1-1, with a weak D call TRBD1 (5 bases). With 4 bases removed from V and 5 bases from J, the gap between germline ends came to 14 bases. The CDR3 sequence is 14 residues long. Germline CDR1 and CDR2: MNHNS and SASEGT. The CDR3 nucleotides read TGTGCCAGCAGTGTGAAAGGGGCCGGAACTGAAGCTTTCTTT. It translates to CASSVKGAGTEAFF.

This clone was observed a single time. CDR3 coding DNA: TGCAGTGGAGCGGCCTACAATGAGCAGTTCTTC. Amino acid sequence: CSGAAYNEQFF. The chain employs TRBV20-1 and TRBJ2-1, with D perhaps matching TRBD2 (5 bases). The ends were cut back, 7 bases at V and 2 bases at J, with 6 bases in the middle. Germline V gene sequence: CDR1 DFQATT, CDR2 SNEGSKA (reference sequence). There are 11 residues in the CDR3.

In nucleotides, the CDR3 is TGTGCCAGCGGGGATTGGTCCTACGAGCAGTACTTC. This gives the protein CASGDWSYEQYF. The genes are TRBV6-1 and TRBJ2-7; D call uncertain. The V end lost 8 bases, the J end lost 1 base, and 9 bases lay between the germline ends. Looked up from germline, CDR1 is MNHNS and CDR2 is SASEGT. There are 12 residues in the CDR3.

CDR3 region: CASSSRTGAGNYEQYF. As DNA, the CDR3 is TGTGCCAGCAGCTCCCGAACCGGTGCAGGGAACTACGAGCAGTACTTC. The gene calls are TRBV7-8 and TRBJ2-7, with a weak D call TRBD1 (5 bases). The CDR3 covers 16 residues. Trimming removed 4 bases from V and 3 bases from J, with 19 bases in between. Germline CDR1 and CDR2: SGHVS and FQNEAQ.

With respect to this clone: Within the sample, other DNA sequences also encode this same CDR3. The chain recombines TRBV5-1 with TRBJ2-7, with 7 bases aligning to TRBD1. Germline CDR1 and CDR2: SGHRS and YFSETQ. CDR3 length: 14 residues. V gave up 4 bases and J gave up 1 base; unmatched junction bases: 5. DNA of the CDR3: TGCGCCAGCAGCCCCCGGACAGGATCCTACGAGCAGTACTTC. Amino acids: CASSPRTGSYEQYF.

This chain joins TRBV27 and TRBJ1-1; 12 nucleotides line up with TRBD1. V dropped 4 bases and J dropped 10; count of bases not matched to a gene: 16. The CDR3 loop spans 17 amino acids. CDR1 and CDR2 (germline): MNHEY, SMNVEV (reference sequence). As DNA, the CDR3 is TGTGCCAGCAGTTCGTCCGGGACAGGGGGCATTCGTGTCGGAGCTTTCTTT. Its translation: CASSSSGTGGIRVGAFF.

V and J are TRBV6-5 and TRBJ1-5; unclear D gene. Germline V gives CDR1 MNHEY, CDR2 SVGAGI. The CDR3 spans 13 residues. V lost 6 bases and J 5 bases, leaving 11 bases between the germline ends. The CDR3 loop is CASSPILDQPQHF. The CDR3 nucleotides read TGTGCCAGCAGCCCGATATTGGATCAGCCCCAGCATTTT.

The gene calls are TRBV2 and TRBJ2-5; D tentatively reads TRBD1 or TRBD2 (5 bases each). The CDR3 contains 15 residues. The germline CDR1 and CDR2 sequences are SNHLY and FYNNEI. V lost 4 bases and J lost 2, with 14 bases in between. The CDR3: CASSAGTTRQETQYF. As DNA, the CDR3 is TGTGCCAGCAGTGCCGGGACGACGCGTCAAGAGACCCAGTACTTC.

In nucleotides, the CDR3 is TGTGCCACCAGCAGAGTCGGGAACACAGATACGCAGTATTTT. This codes for CATSRVGNTDTQYF. This chain joins TRBV15 and TRBJ2-3, with D possibly being TRBD2 (5 bases). Germline assignment: CDR1 LNHNV and CDR2 YYDKDF (reference sequence). The V gene lost 1 base and the J gene lost 2 bases, with 7 bases spanning the gap. The CDR3 has 14 amino acids. The whole variable domain, filled in from reference TRBV15 and TRBJ2-3, reads DAMVIQNPRYQVTQFGKPVTLSCSQTLNHNVMYWYQQKSSQAPKLLFHYYDKDFNNEADTPDNFQSRRPNTSFCFLDIRSPGLGDTAMYLCATSRVGNTDTQYFGPGTRLTVL.

This rearrangement joins TRBV18 to TRBJ2-7, with D tentatively TRBD1 (5 bases). With 5 bases removed from V and 6 bases from J, the gap between germline ends came to 14 bases. The CDR3 runs 13 residues. Germline V gene sequence: CDR1 KGHSH, CDR2 LQKENI. CDR3 protein: CASSKLQEGEQYF. CDR3 sequence (DNA): TGTGCCAGCTCAAAGCTACAGGAAGGCGAGCAGTACTTC.

This chain links TRBV5-1 with TRBJ2-3, with D maybe TRBD2 (6 bases). The ends were cut back, 0 bases at V and 0 bases at J, with 8 bases in the middle. Germline CDR1 reads SGHRS; CDR2 reads YFSETQ. The CDR3 totals 15 residues. Written as DNA, the CDR3 is TGCGCCAGCAGCTTGGTTGCGGGGAGCACAGATACGCAGTATTTT. Protein: CASSLVAGSTDTQYF.

The V call is TRBV19, the J call TRBJ2-3, with a weak D call TRBD1 (6 bases). V was shortened by 5 bases and J by 5 bases, with 20 bases between the two germline ends. The CDR3 is 16 amino acids. The germline gives CDR1 LNHDA, CDR2 SQIVND (reference sequence). CDR3 nucleotide sequence: TGTGCCAGTAGTGGCTGGGGACAATCGAACGAAGATACGCAGTATTTT. It encodes CASSGWGQSNEDTQYF.

The chain combines TRBV7-9 with TRBJ2-3; TRBD2 matches 7 bases. The CDR3 spans 15 residues. With V trimmed by 5 bases and J by 0 bases, 5 bases remained unmatched. Germline-derived CDR1 and CDR2 are SEHNR and FQNEAQ (reference sequence). This CDR3 is CASSTTSPSTDTQYF. The CDR3 DNA sequence: TGTGCCAGCAGCACGACTAGCCCTAGCACAGATACGCAGTATTTT. Variable domain in full (rest from reference TRBV7-9 and TRBJ2-3): DTGVSQNPRHKITKRGQNVTFRCDPISEHNRLYWYRQTLGQGPEFLTYFQNEAQLEKSRLLSDRFSAERPKGSFSTLEIQRTEQGDSAMYLCASSTTSPSTDTQYFGPGTRLTVL.

This clone was observed a handful of times. CDR3 amino acids: CASSQGDRNTEAFF. In DNA form, the CDR3 reads TGCGCCAGCAGCCAAGGAGACAGGAACACTGAAGCTTTCTTT. This sequence joins TRBV4-1 and TRBJ1-1, with a tentative D call TRBD1 (5 bases). The V gene's germline CDR1 is MGHRA and CDR2 YSYEKL. The V end was cut by 1 base, the J end by 1 base, with 7 bases between. The CDR3 totals 14 residues.

This chain uses TRBV5-4 with TRBJ2-5; possible D gene TRBD1, 5 bases. The CDR3 runs to 13 residues. Germline CDR1 SGHNT, CDR2 YYREEE (reference sequence). V lost 0 bases, J lost 9 bases, and 12 bases lay in between. The CDR3, as DNA: TGTGCCAGCAGCTTGGGGGGCCCTAAAGCCCAGTACTTC. Translated, it gives CASSLGGPKAQYF.

This CDR3 is CASSQDPLTSGARGGETQYF. The CDR3 region has the DNA TGCGCCAGCAGCCAAGATCCCTTGACTAGCGGGGCAAGGGGGGGGGAGACCCAGTACTTC. V usage is TRBV4-1 and J usage is TRBJ2-5, with TRBD2 matching 11 bases. Trimming removed 0 bases from V and 5 bases from J; junction bases left unmatched: 17. This CDR3 has 20 residues. Looked up from germline, CDR1 is MGHRA and CDR2 is YSYEKL.

The chain links TRBV6-5 to TRBJ2-7; TRBD1 aligns across 9 bases. The V segment lost 6 bases and the J segment 3 bases; nucleotides outside the gene matches: 6. The CDR3 has 14 residues. Germline loops: CDR1 MNHEY, CDR2 SVGAGI. The CDR3 sequence is CASRIRDRDYEQYF. The CDR3 bases are TGTGCCAGCAGGATCCGGGACAGGGACTACGAGCAGTACTTC.

The rearrangement joins TRBV5-4 to TRBJ2-1; TRBD2 aligns across 16 bases. The germline V gene has CDR1 SGHNT and CDR2 YYREEE (reference sequence). V lost 4 bases, J lost 7 bases, and 5 bases stayed unmatched. The CDR3 is 16 residues long. The CDR3 spells CASSPGLAGGQNEQFF. In DNA form, the CDR3 reads TGTGCCAGCAGCCCGGGACTAGCGGGAGGGCAGAATGAGCAGTTCTTC.

This chain joins TRBV10-1 and TRBJ2-7; 8 nucleotides match TRBD1. The germline V gene has CDR1 WNHNN and CDR2 SYGVQD (reference sequence). V dropped 4 bases and J dropped 4; count of bases not matched to a gene: 9. The CDR3 totals 15 residues. The CDR3 here is CASSGWAGGNYEQYF. Written as DNA, the CDR3 is TGCGCCAGCAGTGGTTGGGCAGGGGGCAATTACGAGCAGTACTTC.

The chain uses TRBV25-1 and TRBJ2-3; no definite D call. This CDR3 region has 15 residues. Germline V CDR1 and CDR2: MGHDK, SYGVNS. V dropped 1 base and J dropped 2 bases, with 10 bases sitting between them. CDR3 in amino acids: CASSEFAGFTDTQYF. The CDR3 nucleotides are TGTGCCAGCAGTGAATTCGCCGGGTTCACAGATACGCAGTATTTT.